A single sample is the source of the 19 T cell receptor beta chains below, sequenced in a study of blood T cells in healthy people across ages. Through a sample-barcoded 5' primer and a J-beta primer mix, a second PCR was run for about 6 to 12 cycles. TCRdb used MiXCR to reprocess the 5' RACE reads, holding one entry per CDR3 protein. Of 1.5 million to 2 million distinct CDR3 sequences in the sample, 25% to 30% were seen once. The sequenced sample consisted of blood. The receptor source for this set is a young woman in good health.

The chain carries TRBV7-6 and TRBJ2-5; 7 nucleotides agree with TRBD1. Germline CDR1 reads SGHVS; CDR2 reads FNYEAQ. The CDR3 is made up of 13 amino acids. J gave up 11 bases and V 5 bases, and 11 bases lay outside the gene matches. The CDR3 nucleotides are TGTGCCAGCAGCCGCGACAGGGCTGAGGAGCAGTACTTC. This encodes CASSRDRAEEQYF.

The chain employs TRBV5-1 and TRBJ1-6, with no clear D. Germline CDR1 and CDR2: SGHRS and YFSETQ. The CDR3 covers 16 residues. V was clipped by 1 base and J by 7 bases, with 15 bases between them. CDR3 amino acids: CASSLLARQENSPLHF. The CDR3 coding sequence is TGCGCCAGCAGCTTGTTAGCACGGCAGGAAAATTCACCCCTCCACTTT.

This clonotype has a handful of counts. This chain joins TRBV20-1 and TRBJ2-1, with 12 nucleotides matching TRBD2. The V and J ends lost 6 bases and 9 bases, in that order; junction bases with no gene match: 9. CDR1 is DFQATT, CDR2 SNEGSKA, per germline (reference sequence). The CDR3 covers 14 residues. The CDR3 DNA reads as TGCAGTGCCATCCCGACTAGCGGGGGACCTGAGCAGTTCTTC. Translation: CSAIPTSGGPEQFF.

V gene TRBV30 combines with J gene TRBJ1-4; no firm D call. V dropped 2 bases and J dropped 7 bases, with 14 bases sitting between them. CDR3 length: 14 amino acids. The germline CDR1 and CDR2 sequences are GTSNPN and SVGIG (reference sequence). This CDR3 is CAWSYIGQPEKLFF. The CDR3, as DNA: TGTGCCTGGAGTTATATCGGTCAGCCTGAAAAACTGTTTTTT.

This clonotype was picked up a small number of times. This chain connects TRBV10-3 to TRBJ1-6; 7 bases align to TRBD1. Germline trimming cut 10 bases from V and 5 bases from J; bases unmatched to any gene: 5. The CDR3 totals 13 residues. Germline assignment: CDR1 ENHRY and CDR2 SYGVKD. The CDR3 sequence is CASRQGDNSPLHF. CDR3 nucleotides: TGTGCCAGTAGACAGGGCGATAATTCACCCCTCCACTTT.

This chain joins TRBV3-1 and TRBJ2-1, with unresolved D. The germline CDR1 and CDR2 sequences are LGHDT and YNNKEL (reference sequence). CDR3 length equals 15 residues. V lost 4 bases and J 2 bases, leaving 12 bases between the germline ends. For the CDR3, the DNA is TGTGCCAGCAGCCGAGGAGAGATCGCCTACAATGAGCAGTTCTTC. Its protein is CASSRGEIAYNEQFF.

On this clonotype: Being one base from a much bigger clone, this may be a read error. The CDR3 is CSARTTNSEQFF. Written as DNA, the CDR3 is TGCAGTGCTAGGACGACAAACAGTGAGCAGTTCTTC. The chain carries TRBV20-1 and TRBJ2-1, with D unresolved. The germline V gene has CDR1 DFQATT and CDR2 SNEGSKA (reference sequence). The CDR3 has 12 residues. Deletions cut 3 bases from V and 9 bases from J, with 12 bases between.

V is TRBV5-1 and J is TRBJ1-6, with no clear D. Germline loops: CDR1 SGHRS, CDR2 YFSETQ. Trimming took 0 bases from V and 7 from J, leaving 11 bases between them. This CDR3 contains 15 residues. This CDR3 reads CASSLAVVGNSPLHF. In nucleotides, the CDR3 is TGCGCCAGCAGCTTGGCCGTGGTAGGAAATTCACCCCTCCACTTT.

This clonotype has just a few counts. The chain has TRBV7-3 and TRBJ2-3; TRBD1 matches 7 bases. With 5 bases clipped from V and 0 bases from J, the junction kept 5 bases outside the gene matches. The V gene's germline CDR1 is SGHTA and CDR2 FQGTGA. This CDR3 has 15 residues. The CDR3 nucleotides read TGTGCCAGCAGCGTAGGGGACAGTAGCACAGATACGCAGTATTTT. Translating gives CASSVGDSSTDTQYF.

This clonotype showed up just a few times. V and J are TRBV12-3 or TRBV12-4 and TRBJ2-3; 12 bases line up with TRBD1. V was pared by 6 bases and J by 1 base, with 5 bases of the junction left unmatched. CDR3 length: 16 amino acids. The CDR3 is CASRPGTGGGTDTQYF. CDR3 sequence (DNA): TGTGCCAGCAGACCCGGGACAGGGGGCGGCACAGATACGCAGTATTTT.

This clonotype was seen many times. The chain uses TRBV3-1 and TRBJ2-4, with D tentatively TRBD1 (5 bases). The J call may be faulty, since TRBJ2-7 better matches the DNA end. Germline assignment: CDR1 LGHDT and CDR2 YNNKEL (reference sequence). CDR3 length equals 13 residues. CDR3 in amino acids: CASSPTGPHEQYF. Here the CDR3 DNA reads TGTGCCAGCAGCCCAACAGGCCCTCACGAGCAGTACTTC.

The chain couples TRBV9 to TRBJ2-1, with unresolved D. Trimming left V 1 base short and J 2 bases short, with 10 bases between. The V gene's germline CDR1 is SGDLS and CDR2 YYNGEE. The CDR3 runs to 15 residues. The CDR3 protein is CASSVIERPYNEQFF. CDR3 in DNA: TGTGCCAGCAGCGTAATAGAAAGGCCCTACAATGAGCAGTTCTTC. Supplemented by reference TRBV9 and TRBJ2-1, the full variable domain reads DSGVTQTPKHLITATGQRVTLRCSPRSGDLSVYWYQQSLDQGLQFLIQYYNGEERAKGNILERFSAQQFPDLHSELNLSSLELGDSALYFCASSVIERPYNEQFFGPGTRLTVL.

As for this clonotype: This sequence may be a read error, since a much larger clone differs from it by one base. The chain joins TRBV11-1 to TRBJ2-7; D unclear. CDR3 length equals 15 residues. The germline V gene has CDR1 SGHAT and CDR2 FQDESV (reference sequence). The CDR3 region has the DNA TGTGCCAGCGGCTTCCGCGAGAGTCGCTCCTACGAGCAGTACTTC. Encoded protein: CASGFRESRSYEQYF.

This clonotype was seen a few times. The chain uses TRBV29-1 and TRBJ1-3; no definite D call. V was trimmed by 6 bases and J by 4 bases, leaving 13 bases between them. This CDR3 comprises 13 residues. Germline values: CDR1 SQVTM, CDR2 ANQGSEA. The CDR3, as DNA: TGCAGCGTACGCCGAACGGGAGGAAACACCATATATTTT. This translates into CSVRRTGGNTIYF.

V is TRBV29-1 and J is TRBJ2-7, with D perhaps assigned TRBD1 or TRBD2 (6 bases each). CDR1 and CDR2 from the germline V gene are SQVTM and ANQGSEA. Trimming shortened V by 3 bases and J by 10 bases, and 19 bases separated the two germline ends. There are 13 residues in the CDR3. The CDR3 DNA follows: TGCAGCGTTGAGACCGGGGGCCAAGGGGCCCAGTACTTC. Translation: CSVETGGQGAQYF.

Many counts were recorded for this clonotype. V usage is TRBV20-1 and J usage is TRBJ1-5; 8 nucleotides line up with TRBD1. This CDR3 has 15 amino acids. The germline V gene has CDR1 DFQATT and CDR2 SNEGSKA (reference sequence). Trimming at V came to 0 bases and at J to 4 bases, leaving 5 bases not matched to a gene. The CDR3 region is CSARDQQGANQPQHF. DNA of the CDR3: TGCAGTGCTAGAGATCAGCAGGGGGCAAATCAGCCCCAGCATTTT.

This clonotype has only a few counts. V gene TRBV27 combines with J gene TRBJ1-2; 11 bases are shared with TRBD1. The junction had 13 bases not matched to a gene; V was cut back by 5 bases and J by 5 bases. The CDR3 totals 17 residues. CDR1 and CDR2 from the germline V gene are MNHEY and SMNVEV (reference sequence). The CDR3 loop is CASSPTAGTGGGYGYTF. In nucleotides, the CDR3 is TGTGCCAGCAGTCCTACTGCCGGGACAGGGGGGGGGTATGGCTACACCTTC.

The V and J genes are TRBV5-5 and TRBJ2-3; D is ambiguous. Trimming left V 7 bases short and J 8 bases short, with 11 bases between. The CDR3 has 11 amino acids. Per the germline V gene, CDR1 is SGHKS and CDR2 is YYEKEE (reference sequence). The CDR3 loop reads CASAVTSTQYF. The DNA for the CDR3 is TGTGCCAGCGCGGTGACCTCTACGCAGTATTTT. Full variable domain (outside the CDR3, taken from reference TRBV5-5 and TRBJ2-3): DAGVTQSPTHLIKTRGQQVTLRCSPISGHKSVSWYQQVLGQGPQFIFQYYEKEERGRGNFPDRFSARQFPNYSSELNVNALLLGDSALYLCASAVTSTQYFGPGTRLTVL.

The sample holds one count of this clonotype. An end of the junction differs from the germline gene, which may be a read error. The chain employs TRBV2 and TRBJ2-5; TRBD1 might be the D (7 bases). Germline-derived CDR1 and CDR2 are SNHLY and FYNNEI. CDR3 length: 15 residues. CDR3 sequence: CASSEEEGAKEAQYF. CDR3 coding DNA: TGTGCCAGCAGTGAGGAGGAGGGGGCGAAAGAGGCCCAGTACTTC.